This T cell receptor (beta chain) was observed in a study of blood T cell repertoires in COVID-19. CDR3 length equals 12 residues. Germline-derived CDR1 and CDR2 are LGHDT and YNNKEL (reference sequence). The V and J ends lost 1 base and 10 bases respectively, with 10 bases between them. Repertoires were generated with immunoSEQ multiplex PCR, while TCRdb's copy carries only in-frame clones and drops some. The sample has 170,000 or so clones, 80% to 90% seen once. The clonotype originates from a man aged 18 to 35 who had recovered from COVID-19. Sample: peripheral blood. The chain recombines TRBV3-1 (or the pseudogene TRBV3-2) with TRBJ1-1, with D uncertain. The CDR3 reads CASSQVEGLAFF. CDR3 sequence (DNA): TGTGCCAGCAGCCAAGTTGAGGGTTTAGCTTTCTTT.